This is a list of T cell receptor beta chains from one sample in a study of shared clonotypes between healthy human individuals. Using immunoSEQ multiplex PCR, the repertoire was profiled, and TCRdb retains in-frame clones only, with some absent. Among a few million clones listed, approximately 94% were seen once. The sample was naive CD4+ T cells sorted from blood. The receptors were gathered from a man aged 18 to 35 in good health. Each CDR3 is given with its conserved first and last residue. The D gene is left open where the match is weak. Clone size is shown for a subset of rows, as once, few, many or a class of expanded clone.

v_call,d_call,clone_size,j_call,cdr3_nt,cdr3_aa
TRBV5-4,-,-,TRBJ2-3,TGTGCCAGCAGCTCTCCGGCGGGCTCAGATACGCAGTATTTT,CASSSPAGSDTQYF
TRBV6-1,TRBD1,-,TRBJ2-2,TGTGCCAGCAGCCTGGGGACAGATCACACCGGGGAGCTGTTTTTT,CASSLGTDHTGELFF
TRBV4-1,TRBD1,-,TRBJ1-2,TGCGCCAGCAGCCAATCTCAGGGGGGGAACTATGGCTACACCTTC,CASSQSQGGNYGYTF
TRBV29-1,-,once,TRBJ2-7,TGCAGCGTTGACGGGGTACAAGGTTACGAGCAGTACTTC,CSVDGVQGYEQYF
TRBV5-7,TRBD1,-,TRBJ2-5,TGTGCCAGCAGCTCCGTCCCGGGACAGGAACAAGAGACCCAGTACTTC,CASSSVPGQEQETQYF
TRBV4-2,-,-,TRBJ2-3,TGTGCCAGCAGCCAAGTTCGCGGAGATACGCAGTATTTT,CASSQVRGDTQYF
TRBV18,TRBD2,-,TRBJ2-1,TGTGCCAGCTCACCACTAAGGAGAACTAGCGGGGGGGCCGGTAGCAATGAGCAGTTCTTC,CASSPLRRTSGGAGSNEQFF
TRBV2,-,-,TRBJ2-1,TGTGCCAGCAGTGAAGCGGGAGATTTCGGTGAGCAGTTCTTC,CASSEAGDFGEQFF
TRBV28,-,-,TRBJ1-4,TGTGCCAGCAGTTTAGGGTCTATGGGAAATGCTAATGAAAAACTGTTTTTT,CASSLGSMGNANEKLFF
TRBV30,TRBD1,-,TRBJ2-7,TGTGCCTGGAGTGGTGGGACAGGGTTAGAGCAGTACTTC,CAWSGGTGLEQYF
TRBV7-9,-,-,TRBJ1-5,TGTGCCAGCAGCCGAGGTGCCAATCAGCCCCAGCATTTT,CASSRGANQPQHF
TRBV27,-,-,TRBJ1-3,TGTGCCAGCAGAAACTCCGGGACTGGAAACACCATATATTTT,CASRNSGTGNTIYF
TRBV7-2,-,-,TRBJ2-3,TGTGCCAGCAGCTTATCCAGGTCCCCAGATACGCAGTATTTT,CASSLSRSPDTQYF
TRBV18,-,-,TRBJ2-7,TGTGCCAGCTCACCACCGGCGACTATCTACGAGCAGTACTTC,CASSPPATIYEQYF
TRBV5-6,TRBD2,once,TRBJ2-7,TGTGCCAGCAGCTTGTTCGGACTAGCGGGAGAGGGCTCCTACGAGCAGTACTTC,CASSLFGLAGEGSYEQYF
TRBV7-2,-,-,TRBJ2-7,TGTGCCAGCAGCCCTCGTCCGCACGAGCAGTACTTC,CASSPRPHEQYF
TRBV18,-,-,TRBJ2-7,TGTGCCAGCTCACCACTCAGTTCCCTCTCCTACGAGCAGTACTTC,CASSPLSSLSYEQYF
TRBV7-2,TRBD1,-,TRBJ2-2,TGTGCCAGCAGCCATGGACAGGGGAACGGGGAGCTGTTTTTT,CASSHGQGNGELFF
TRBV21-1,-,-,TRBJ2-3,TGTGCCAGCAGCCCCCGAAGGACTAGCGGGAGGGGCACAGATACGCAGTATTTT,CASSPRRTSGRGTDTQYF
TRBV6-6,-,-,TRBJ2-7,TGTGCCAGCAGGGGACAACTTCGGGAGCAGTACTTC,CASRGQLREQYF
TRBV11-2,-,once,TRBJ1-1,TGTGCCAGCAGAATAACGGGGAACACTGAAGCTTTCTTT,CASRITGNTEAFF
TRBV10-3,TRBD1,-,TRBJ2-4,TGTGCCATCAGTACCACCGGACCTCGGACAGGGTCGGACATTCAGTACTTC,CAISTTGPRTGSDIQYF
TRBV27,TRBD1,-,TRBJ1-1,TGTGCCAACCACGAACGCCCTGAGGGACAGGACATGAACACTGAAGCTTTCTTT,CANHERPEGQDMNTEAFF
TRBV9,TRBD1,-,TRBJ1-6,TGTGCCAGCAGCGCAGAACTACAGGGGGCGAATTCACCCCTCCACTTT,CASSAELQGANSPLHF
TRBV10-3,TRBD2,-,TRBJ2-7,TGTGCCATCAGTGAGTCGGGAGGGGACGGGTACGAGCAGTACTTC,CAISESGGDGYEQYF
TRBV19,TRBD2,-,TRBJ2-1,TGTGCCAGTAGTATGGGCTACTGGGCGGGAGGAAGCTACAATGAGCAGTTCTTC,CASSMGYWAGGSYNEQFF